A selection of T cell receptor beta chains follows, all from one sample in a study of metastatic and nonmetastatic thyroid tumors. With MiXCR, TCRdb reprocessed the PCR reads. The sample records 20,000 to 30,000 clones, roughly 12% being singletons. The sample consisted of blood. The origin of the receptors is a female donor with papillary thyroid cancer or a benign thyroid nodule (not recorded which). Some clones in this sample may be carry-over from other donors' samples. The CDR3 runs from the conserved cysteine through the conserved F or W. A D gene is named only where the DNA matches it firmly. For some rows the clone size is stated as once, few or many, or as a class when expanded; others skip it.

v_call	clone_size	d_call	cdr3_length	j_call	cdr3_nt	cdr3_aa
TRBV6-1	many	-	13	TRBJ1-1	TGTGCCAGCAGCAGCGACGGGTCGACGGTGGCTTTCTTT	CASSSDGSTVAFF
TRBV5-6	many	-	13	TRBJ2-2	TGTGCCAGCCGGATGGGGCGGACCGGGGAGCTGTTTTTT	CASRMGRTGELFF
TRBV18	many	-	13	TRBJ1-3	TGTGCCAGCTCACCAGGGTCTGGAAACACCATATATTTT	CASSPGSGNTIYF
TRBV6-1	many	TRBD2	17	TRBJ2-1	TGTGCCAGCAGTGAAGTTCCCTCGGGAGGGAGTGGCAATGAGCAGTTCTTC	CASSEVPSGGSGNEQFF
TRBV9	many	-	13	TRBJ1-4	TGTGCCAGCAGCGTTGACAACGGGGAAAAACTGTTTTTT	CASSVDNGEKLFF
TRBV30	many	-	15	TRBJ2-3	TGTGCCTGGATGGCGGAAAGGGATAGCACAGATACGCAGTATTTT	CAWMAERDSTDTQYF
TRBV5-1	many	TRBD2	15	TRBJ2-5	TGCGCCAGCAGCCCCGGACTAGCGGGAGCGGAGACCCAGTACTTC	CASSPGLAGAETQYF
TRBV5-5	many	-	12	TRBJ2-2	TGTGCCAGCAGCTTGATTACCGGGGAGCTGTTTTTT	CASSLITGELFF
TRBV5-6	many	-	14	TRBJ1-4	TGTGCCAGCAGCTCCAGACTGATTAATGAAAAACTGTTTTTT	CASSSRLINEKLFF
TRBV2	many	-	13	TRBJ1-4	TGTGCCAGCGGGGGACAAGAAAATGAAAAACTGTTTTTT	CASGGQENEKLFF
TRBV27	few	TRBD1	15	TRBJ1-1	TGTGCCAGCAGTTTAACTCCAGGGGGGAACACTGAAGCTTTCTTT	CASSLTPGGNTEAFF
TRBV20-1	many	-	13	TRBJ1-2	TGCAGTGCTAGAGTCCCAGCGAACTATGGCTACACCTTC	CSARVPANYGYTF
TRBV6-5	-	TRBD1	16	TRBJ1-1	TGTGCCAGCAGTTACTCGGGGGGACAGGGAATCACTGAAGCTTTCTTT	CASSYSGGQGITEAFF
TRBV2	many	-	14	TRBJ2-3	TGTGCCAGCAGGGCAGCGGGCAGCACAGATACGCAGTATTTT	CASRAAGSTDTQYF
TRBV6-2/TRBV6-3	medium-sized	-	14	TRBJ2-7	TGTGCCAGCAGTTGGGGGGCTAGCCCCTACGAGCAGTACTTC	CASSWGASPYEQYF